Below are 30 T cell receptor beta chains sequenced from a single sample in a study of response to subunit inactivated influenza vaccine. A single record per CDR3 protein comes from TCRdb applying MiXCR to the RT-PCR reads. The sample shows over 150,000 distinct CDR3 sequences, roughly 14% of them seen only once. The sample in question was CD8+ T cells sorted from PBMCs, obtained more than 4 days after vaccination. Receptor source: a man aged 50 or older who received an inactivated influenza vaccine.

This sequence joins TRBV12-3 or TRBV12-4 and TRBJ2-2; no firm D call. V dropped 4 bases and J dropped 6 bases, with 6 bases sitting between them. The CDR3 covers 12 residues. CDR3 DNA: TGTGCCAGCAGTTCAAAGTCCGGGGAGCTGTTTTTT. As protein: CASSSKSGELFF.

The chain uses TRBV3-1 and TRBJ1-5; D might be TRBD1 (5 bases). Trimming removed 4 bases from V and 5 bases from J, with 12 bases in between. The germline V gene encodes CDR1 LGHDT and CDR2 YNNKEL (reference sequence). The CDR3 loop spans 14 amino acids. The CDR3 reads CASSPLAGHQPQHF. In DNA, the CDR3 is TGTGCCAGCAGCCCTTTGGCAGGGCATCAGCCCCAGCATTTT.

CDR3 DNA: TGTGCCAGCAGTAAACTCAACGTCGGGGCCAACGTCCTGACTTTC. Amino acid sequence: CASSKLNVGANVLTF. The rearrangement joins TRBV27 to TRBJ2-6; D is undetermined. The V and J ends lost 5 bases and 4 bases respectively, with 12 bases between them. Per germline, CDR1 MNHEY and CDR2 SMNVEV (reference sequence). The CDR3 length is 15 residues.

Of note for this clonotype: The junction does not match germline at one end; this may be a read error. The V call is TRBV2, the J call TRBJ2-1, with D possibly being TRBD2 (5 bases). This CDR3 comprises 15 residues. Germline loops: CDR1 SNHLY, CDR2 FYNNEI. CDR3 nucleotide sequence: TGTGCCAGCAGTGAATTGGGGAGATCCTACAATGATCAGTTCTTC. Its protein product is CASSELGRSYNDQFF.

Points on this clonotype: The junction shows a germline mismatch at one end, possibly a read error. This chain connects TRBV4-1 to TRBJ2-1; D may be TRBD2 (6 bases). The CDR3 covers 16 residues. The germline V gene encodes CDR1 MGHRA and CDR2 YSYEKL. The CDR3 sequence is CTSSPLSGLARDEQFF. In DNA, the CDR3 is TGCACCAGCAGCCCCCTCTCCGGCCTAGCGAGGGATGAGCAGTTCTTC.

This chain connects TRBV13 to TRBJ2-5; 7 bases are a match to TRBD2. The germline V gene has CDR1 PRHDT and CDR2 FYEKMQ (reference sequence). The J segment lost 5 bases and the V segment lost 5 bases, leaving 11 bases of the junction unmatched. This CDR3 spans 15 amino acids. Here the CDR3 reads CASSRNPTSWETQYF. In nucleotides, the CDR3 is TGTGCCAGCAGCCGAAACCCGACTAGCTGGGAGACCCAGTACTTC. The full variable domain, its missing parts supplied by reference TRBV13 and TRBJ2-5, is AAGVIQSPRHLIKEKRETATLKCYPIPRHDTVYWYQQGPGQDPQFLISFYEKMQSDKGSIPDRFSAQQFSDYHSELNMSSLELGDSALYFCASSRNPTSWETQYFGPGTRLLVL.

This clonotype was seen once. The V and J genes are TRBV27 and TRBJ2-3; 7 bases are a match to TRBD2. After removal of 1 base from V and 3 bases from J, the junction contained 4 bases not matched to a gene. Germline V gives CDR1 MNHEY, CDR2 SMNVEV (reference sequence). The CDR3 runs 15 residues. The CDR3 DNA follows: TGTGCCAGCAGTTTATTGGGGGGGGGAACAGATACGCAGTATTTT. It codes for CASSLLGGGTDTQYF.

This clonotype showed up many times. This chain uses TRBV4-1 with TRBJ2-2, with a possible D match to TRBD1 (6 bases). The CDR3 spans 16 residues. Germline CDR1 reads MGHRA; CDR2 reads YSYEKL. Trimming shortened V by 4 bases and J by 2 bases, and 14 bases separated the two germline ends. The CDR3 nucleotides read TGCGCCAGCAGCCCTAGGGACACCCTAAACACCGGGGAGCTGTTTTTT. It codes for CASSPRDTLNTGELFF.

J is TRBJ2-3 and V is TRBV28; the D gene is possibly TRBD2 (6 bases). Germline CDR1 MDHEN, CDR2 SYDVKM. The CDR3 totals 14 residues. V shed 5 bases and J shed 0 bases, with 9 bases lying between them. The DNA for the CDR3 is TGTGCCAGCAGTCCTAGCGCCAGCACAGATACGCAGTATTTT. Translated, it gives CASSPSASTDTQYF.

CDR3 region: CASSPSGRGLYEQYF. The CDR3 nucleotides are TGTGCCAGCAGCCCCAGCGGGAGAGGCCTCTACGAGCAGTACTTC. The chain combines TRBV9 with TRBJ2-7; TRBD2 matches 8 bases. J lost 3 bases, V lost 4 bases, and 9 bases had no gene match. The germline V gene encodes CDR1 SGDLS and CDR2 YYNGEE. This CDR3 contains 15 residues.

This clonotype was recorded a few times. The V call is TRBV4-3, the J call TRBJ2-1; the D is unclear. The germline V gene has CDR1 LGHNA and CDR2 YSLEER. The V end was cut by 0 bases, the J end by 5 bases, with 14 bases between. CDR3 length: 16 amino acids. CDR3 sequence reads: CASSQEISERDNEQFF. CDR3 DNA sequence: TGCGCCAGCAGCCAAGAAATCTCAGAAAGGGACAATGAGCAGTTCTTC.

In this sample, this clonotype turned up a few times. V is TRBV2 and J is TRBJ1-2; D unresolved. The V end was cut by 6 bases, the J end by 3 bases, with 8 bases between. The CDR3 is 12 residues long. Germline values: CDR1 SNHLY, CDR2 FYNNEI. In DNA, the CDR3 is TGTGCCAGCAGGGGATCCCACTATGGCTACACCTTC. Its protein product is CASRGSHYGYTF. Full variable domain (remainder filled in from reference TRBV2 and TRBJ1-2): EPEVTQTPSHQVTQMGQEVILRCVPISNHLYFYWYRQILGQKVEFLVSFYNNEISEKSEIFDDQFSVERPDGSNFTLKIRSTKLEDSAMYFCASRGSHYGYTFGSGTRLTVV.

The chain joins TRBV2 to TRBJ1-2, with 8 bases that match TRBD1. After removal of 9 bases from V and 5 bases from J, the junction contained 5 bases not matched to a gene. CDR1 is SNHLY and CDR2 is FYNNEI in the germline V gene. This CDR3 region has 12 residues. The CDR3 here is CASEDRVYGYTF. The CDR3 region has the DNA TGTGCCAGTGAGGACAGGGTGTATGGCTACACCTTC.

There are a few counts of this clonotype. This rearrangement joins TRBV29-1 to TRBJ2-7; D unclear. The CDR3 sequence is 13 residues long. The V end was cut by 4 bases, the J end by 2 bases, with 12 bases between. Germline V gives CDR1 SQVTM, CDR2 ANQGSEA. The CDR3 DNA is TGCAGCGTTGCGGTTCCAGGCCCCTACGAGCAGTACTTC. Protein product: CSVAVPGPYEQYF.

V is TRBV7-8 and J is TRBJ1-1, with D hard to call. This CDR3 region has 15 residues. V was pared by 5 bases and J by 1 base, with 14 bases between. In germline, CDR1 is SGHVS, CDR2 FQNEAQ. CDR3 in DNA: TGTGCCAGCAGCCCCAGCCAGAACGCGAACACTGAAGCTTTCTTT. It specifies CASSPSQNANTEAFF.

The genes are TRBV7-9 and TRBJ1-5, with a possible D match to TRBD1 (5 bases). This CDR3 spans 12 amino acids. V lost 1 base to trimming and J lost 9 bases, with 7 bases between them. The germline CDR1 and CDR2 sequences are SEHNR and FQNEAQ (reference sequence). This CDR3 reads CASSLGQGPQHF. CDR3 nucleotide sequence: TGTGCCAGCAGCTTAGGGCAGGGGCCCCAGCATTTT. The whole variable domain, filled in from reference TRBV7-9 and TRBJ1-5, reads DTGVSQNPRHKITKRGQNVTFRCDPISEHNRLYWYRQTLGQGPEFLTYFQNEAQLEKSRLLSDRFSAERPKGSFSTLEIQRTEQGDSAMYLCASSLGQGPQHFGDGTRLSIL.

This chain links TRBV11-2 with TRBJ2-3, with TRBD2 matching over 10 bases. The length of the CDR3 is 15 residues. V lost 3 bases to trimming and J lost 3 bases; unmatched junction nucleotides: 3. The germline V gene has CDR1 SGHAT and CDR2 FQNNGV. CDR3 loop: CASSFLLAGTDTQYF. CDR3 DNA: TGTGCCAGCAGCTTCCTACTAGCGGGGACAGATACGCAGTATTTT.

This clonotype was counted many times. The chain employs TRBV20-1 and TRBJ1-3; a weak D match, TRBD1 (5 bases). This CDR3 spans 15 amino acids. Trimming left V 0 bases short and J 1 base short, with 10 bases between. The germline CDR1 and CDR2 sequences are DFQATT and SNEGSKA (reference sequence). DNA of the CDR3: TGCAGTGCTAGAGATGGAGGGGTTTCTGGAAACACCATATATTTT. It encodes CSARDGGVSGNTIYF.

This clonotype has a count of ten or more. The chain carries TRBV7-9 and TRBJ2-3; the match to TRBD1 covers 8 bases. CDR3 size: 16 residues. Germline assignment: CDR1 SEHNR and CDR2 FQNEAQ (reference sequence). Trimming at V came to 3 bases and at J to 4 bases, leaving 9 bases not matched to a gene. The CDR3 loop is CASSFPGGFDPDTQYF. CDR3 coding DNA: TGTGCCAGCAGCTTCCCAGGGGGCTTTGATCCAGATACGCAGTATTTT.

V is TRBV4-3 and J is TRBJ2-2; no definite D call. CDR1 and CDR2 from the germline V gene are LGHNA and YSLEER. V shed 0 bases and J shed 2 bases, with 16 bases lying between them. The CDR3 loop spans 18 amino acids. CDR3 sequence: CASSQEAVTRINTGELFF. The CDR3 nucleotides are TGCGCCAGCAGCCAAGAAGCTGTGACAAGAATTAACACCGGGGAGCTGTTTTTT.

This clonotype occurred a few times. The junction departs from germline at one end; a sequencing error may be responsible. The chain combines TRBV20-1 with TRBJ2-1; 13 bases agree with TRBD2. The length of the CDR3 is 13 residues. Germline CDR1 DFQATT, CDR2 SNEGSKA (reference sequence). This CDR3 reads CSATRTSGSARVF. The CDR3 nucleotides are TGCAGTGCTACCAGGACTAGCGGGAGCGCCCGAGTCTTC.

The chain combines TRBV3-1 with TRBJ2-3, with 10 bases fitting TRBD1. Losses at the gene ends were 0 bases for V and 2 bases for J; bases not matched to a gene: 5. This CDR3 comprises 17 residues. Germline values: CDR1 LGHDT, CDR2 YNNKEL (reference sequence). CDR3 protein: CASSQEVGTGDTDTQYF. The CDR3 bases are TGTGCCAGCAGCCAAGAGGTCGGGACAGGGGACACAGATACGCAGTATTTT.

A few counts support this clonotype. The chain has TRBV29-1 and TRBJ2-7, with 7 bases identical to TRBD1. CDR1 and CDR2 from the germline V gene are SQVTM and ANQGSEA. This CDR3 is 12 amino acids long. The ends lost 6 bases at V and 0 bases at J; junction bases unmatched: 2. This CDR3 is CSVQGDSYEQYF. In DNA, the CDR3 is TGCAGCGTGCAGGGGGACTCCTACGAGCAGTACTTC.

This clonotype was seen a handful of times. V gene TRBV7-8 combines with J gene TRBJ2-7; 10 nucleotides agree with TRBD2. The CDR3 has 16 amino acids. V dropped 2 bases and J dropped 5; count of bases not matched to a gene: 9. The germline CDR1 and CDR2 sequences are SGHVS and FQNEAQ. CDR3 sequence reads: CASSLIAASGRHEQYF. In DNA form, the CDR3 reads TGTGCCAGCAGCTTAATAGCGGCTAGCGGGAGACACGAGCAGTACTTC.

In its sample, this clonotype was seen a few times. V usage is TRBV27 and J usage is TRBJ2-1; tentatively, D is TRBD2 (6 bases). The germline V gene encodes CDR1 MNHEY and CDR2 SMNVEV (reference sequence). V shed 3 bases and J shed 0 bases, with 12 bases lying between them. CDR3 length: 16 residues. CDR3 nucleotides: TGTGCCAGCAGTTTTATCGGCGGGAACTCCTACAATGAGCAGTTCTTC. It codes for CASSFIGGNSYNEQFF.

At least ten counts were recorded for this clonotype. The chain recombines TRBV7-6 with TRBJ2-7; 9 bases map to TRBD1. Germline V gene sequence: CDR1 SGHVS, CDR2 FNYEAQ. V lost 2 bases and J lost 6; bases outside the gene matches: 5. The CDR3 spans 14 residues. CDR3: CASSLLGTGPEQYF. DNA for the CDR3: TGTGCCAGCAGCTTACTAGGGACAGGGCCCGAGCAGTACTTC.

This clonotype was found a few times. The chain carries TRBV2 and TRBJ2-2, with TRBD2 identical over 7 bases. This CDR3 is 13 amino acids long. The V and J ends lost 6 bases and 9 bases, in that order; junction bases with no gene match: 7. Germline V CDR1 and CDR2: SNHLY, FYNNEI. CDR3 in amino acids: CASSEWGGRELFF. CDR3 DNA: TGTGCCAGCAGCGAATGGGGAGGGAGGGAGCTGTTTTTT.

This rearrangement joins TRBV7-9 to TRBJ2-3, with D tentatively TRBD2 (5 bases). CDR1 and CDR2 (germline): SEHNR, FQNEAQ (reference sequence). This CDR3 region has 16 residues. The V gene lost 2 bases and the J gene lost 5 bases, with 17 bases spanning the gap. This CDR3 reads CASSLRPERAEDTQYF. As DNA, the CDR3 is TGTGCCAGCAGCTTAAGGCCCGAGAGGGCGGAAGATACGCAGTATTTT.

This clonotype was counted ten times or more. This sequence joins TRBV20-1 and TRBJ2-7; maybe TRBD1 (5 bases). The CDR3 runs to 14 residues. CDR1 is DFQATT and CDR2 is SNEGSKA in the germline V gene (reference sequence). The germline V and J ends were trimmed by 3 bases and 1 base, with 13 bases remaining between them. CDR3 amino acids: CSARRSRASYEQYF. The CDR3 nucleotides are TGCAGTGCTAGGAGGAGCAGGGCGTCCTACGAGCAGTACTTC.

DNA for the CDR3: TGTGCCAGCAGGCATGGGGGGAACTCACCCCTCCACTTT. This translates into CASRHGGNSPLHF. The V gene is TRBV7-9, the J gene TRBJ1-6; weak D call: TRBD1 (5 bases). V was trimmed by 6 bases and J by 10 bases, leaving 13 bases between them. CDR3 length: 13 amino acids. The germline V gene encodes CDR1 SEHNR and CDR2 FQNEAQ (reference sequence). Using reference TRBV7-9 and TRBJ1-6 for the parts outside the CDR3, the full variable domain is DTGVSQNPRHKITKRGQNVTFRCDPISEHNRLYWYRQTLGQGPEFLTYFQNEAQLEKSRLLSDRFSAERPKGSFSTLEIQRTEQGDSAMYLCASRHGGNSPLHFGNGTRLTVT.